The 3 T cell receptor beta chains reported below all come from one sample, sequenced in a study of T cell responses to AZD1222 COVID-19 vaccine. Assay used: immunoSEQ multiplex PCR; TCRdb lists only in-frame clones, some missing. The sample has 90,000 to 120,000 clones, 85% to 95% seen once. The sequenced sample was peripheral blood, obtained 28 days after the second AZD1222 dose. These receptors originate from an adult who received the AZD1222 COVID-19 vaccine.

V and J are TRBV4-1 and TRBJ1-4; weak D call: TRBD1 (6 bases). Germline CDR1 reads MGHRA; CDR2 reads YSYEKL. Trimming stripped 4 bases from V and 1 base from J, with 10 bases between. This CDR3 is 15 amino acids long. The CDR3 here is CASSLSDRTNEKLFF. The CDR3 DNA follows: TGCGCCAGCAGCCTCTCGGACAGAACTAATGAAAAACTGTTTTTT.

The chain links TRBV2 to TRBJ1-1; D ambiguous. Germline CDR1 reads SNHLY; CDR2 reads FYNNEI. The germline V and J ends were trimmed by 5 bases and 9 bases, with 10 bases remaining between them. This CDR3 region has 11 residues. The CDR3: CASSPTYQAFF. CDR3 bases: TGTGCCAGCAGTCCAACGTACCAAGCTTTCTTT.

The CDR3 loop is CASRQGLNSPLHF. The CDR3 DNA reads as TGTGCCAGCCGTCAGGGACTTAATTCACCCCTCCACTTT. The V call is TRBV3-1 (or the pseudogene TRBV3-2), the J call TRBJ1-6; tentative D call: TRBD1 (5 bases). The CDR3 length is 13 residues. V gave up 8 bases and J gave up 6 bases, with 11 bases separating them. From germline, CDR1 is LGHDT and CDR2 YNNKEL (reference sequence).